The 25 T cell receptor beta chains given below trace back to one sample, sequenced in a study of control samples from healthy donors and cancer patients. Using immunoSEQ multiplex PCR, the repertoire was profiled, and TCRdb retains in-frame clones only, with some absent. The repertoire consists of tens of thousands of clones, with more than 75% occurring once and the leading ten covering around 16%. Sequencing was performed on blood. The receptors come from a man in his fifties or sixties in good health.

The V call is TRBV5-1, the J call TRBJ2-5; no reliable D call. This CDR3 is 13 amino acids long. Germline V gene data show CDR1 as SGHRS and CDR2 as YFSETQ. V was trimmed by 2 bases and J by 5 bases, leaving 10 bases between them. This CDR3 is CASSLAFTETQYF. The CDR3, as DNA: TGCGCCAGCAGCTTAGCCTTTACGGAGACCCAGTACTTC.

The DNA of the CDR3 is TGTGCCATCAGGGCACAGGGGGCGTCCTCTGGAAACACCATATATTTT. It translates to CAIRAQGASSGNTIYF. The chain carries TRBV10-3 and TRBJ1-3; 9 bases fit TRBD1. The CDR3 length is 16 residues. Germline V gene data show CDR1 as ENHRY and CDR2 as SYGVKD. The V segment lost 6 bases and the J segment 0 bases; nucleotides outside the gene matches: 6.

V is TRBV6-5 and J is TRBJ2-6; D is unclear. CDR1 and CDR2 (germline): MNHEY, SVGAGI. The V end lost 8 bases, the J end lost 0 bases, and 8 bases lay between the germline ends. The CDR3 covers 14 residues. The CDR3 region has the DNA TGTGCCAGCGCGGTGACCTCTGGGGCCAACGTCCTGACTTTC. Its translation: CASAVTSGANVLTF.

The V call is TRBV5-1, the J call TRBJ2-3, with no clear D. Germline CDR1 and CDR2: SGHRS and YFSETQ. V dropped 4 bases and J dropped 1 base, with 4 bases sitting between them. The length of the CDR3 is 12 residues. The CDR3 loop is CASSPGTDTQYF. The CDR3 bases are TGCGCCAGCAGCCCGGGCACAGATACGCAGTATTTT.

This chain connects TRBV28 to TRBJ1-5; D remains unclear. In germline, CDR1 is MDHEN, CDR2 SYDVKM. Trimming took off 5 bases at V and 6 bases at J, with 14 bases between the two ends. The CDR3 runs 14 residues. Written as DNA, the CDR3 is TGTGCCAGCAGTCCGGGATTTAGGAGTCAGCCCCAGCATTTT. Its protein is CASSPGFRSQPQHF. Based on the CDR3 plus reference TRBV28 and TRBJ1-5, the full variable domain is DVKVTQSSRYLVKRTGEKVFLECVQDMDHENMFWYRQDPGLGLRLIYFSYDVKMKEKGDIPEGYSVSREKKERFSLILESASTNQTSMYLCASSPGFRSQPQHFGDGTRLSIL.

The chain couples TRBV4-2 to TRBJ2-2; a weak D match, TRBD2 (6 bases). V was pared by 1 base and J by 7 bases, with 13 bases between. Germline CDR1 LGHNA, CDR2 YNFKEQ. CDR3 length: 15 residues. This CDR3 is CASSQAPGADGELFF. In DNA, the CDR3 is TGTGCCAGCAGCCAAGCGCCGGGAGCTGACGGGGAGCTGTTTTTT.

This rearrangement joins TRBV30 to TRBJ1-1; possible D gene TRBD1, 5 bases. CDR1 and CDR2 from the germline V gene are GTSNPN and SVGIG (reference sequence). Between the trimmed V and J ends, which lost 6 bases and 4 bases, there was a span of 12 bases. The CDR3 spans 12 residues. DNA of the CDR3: TGTGCCTGCACAGGTGCGAGCACTGAAGCTTTCTTT. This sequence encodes CACTGASTEAFF.

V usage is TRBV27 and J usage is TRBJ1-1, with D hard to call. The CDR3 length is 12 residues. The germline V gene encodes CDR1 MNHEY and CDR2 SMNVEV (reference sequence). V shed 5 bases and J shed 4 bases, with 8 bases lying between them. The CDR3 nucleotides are TGTGCCAGCAGTCGCTGGGGCACTGAAGCTTTCTTT. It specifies CASSRWGTEAFF.

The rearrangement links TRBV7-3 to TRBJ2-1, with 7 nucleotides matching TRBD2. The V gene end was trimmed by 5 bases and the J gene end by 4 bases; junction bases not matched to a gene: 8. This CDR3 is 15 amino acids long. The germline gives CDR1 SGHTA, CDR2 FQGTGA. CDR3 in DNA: TGTGCCAGCAGCCTCACGCGGGAGCCTTACAATGAGCAGTTCTTC. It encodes CASSLTREPYNEQFF.

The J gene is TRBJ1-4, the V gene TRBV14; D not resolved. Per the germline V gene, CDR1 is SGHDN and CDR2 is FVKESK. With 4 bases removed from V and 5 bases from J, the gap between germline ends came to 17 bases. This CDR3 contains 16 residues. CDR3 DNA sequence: TGTGCCAGCAGCCCCCAGGTGGGAGGGAAAAATGAAAAACTGTTTTTT. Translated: CASSPQVGGKNEKLFF.

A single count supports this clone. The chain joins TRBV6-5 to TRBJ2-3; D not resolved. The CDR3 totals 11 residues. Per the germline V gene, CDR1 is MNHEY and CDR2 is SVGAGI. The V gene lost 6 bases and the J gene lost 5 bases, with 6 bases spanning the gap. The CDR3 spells CASRVLDTQYF. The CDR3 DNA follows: TGTGCCAGCAGAGTGCTAGATACGCAGTATTTT.

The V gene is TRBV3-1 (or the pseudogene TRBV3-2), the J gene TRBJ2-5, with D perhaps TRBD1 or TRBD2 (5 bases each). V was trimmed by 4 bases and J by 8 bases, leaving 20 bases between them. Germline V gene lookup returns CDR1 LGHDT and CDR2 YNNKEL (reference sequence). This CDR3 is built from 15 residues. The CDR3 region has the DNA TGTGCCAGCAGCCCCGGGACCGCCCCTCAGCTAACCCAGTACTTC. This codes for CASSPGTAPQLTQYF.

DNA of the CDR3: TGTGCCAGCTCGCTTGGGCGCCAAGAGACCCAGTACTTC. Its protein is CASSLGRQETQYF. The V gene is TRBV18, the J gene TRBJ2-5; no clear D. This CDR3 is 13 amino acids long. V lost 6 bases and J lost 1, with 9 bases in between. Per the germline V gene, CDR1 is KGHSH and CDR2 is LQKENI.

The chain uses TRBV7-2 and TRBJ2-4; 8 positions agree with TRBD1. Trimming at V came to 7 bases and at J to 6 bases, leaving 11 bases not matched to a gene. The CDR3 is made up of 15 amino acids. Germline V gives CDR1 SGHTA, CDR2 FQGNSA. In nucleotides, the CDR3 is TGTGCCAGCACCCTTACAGGGGGGCGAGGAAACATTCAGTACTTC. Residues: CASTLTGGRGNIQYF.

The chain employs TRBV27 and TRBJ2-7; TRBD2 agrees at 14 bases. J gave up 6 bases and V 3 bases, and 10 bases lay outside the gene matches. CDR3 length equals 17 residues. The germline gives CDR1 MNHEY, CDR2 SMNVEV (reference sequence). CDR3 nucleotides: TGTGCCAGCAGTTTCCAGGGACTAGCGGGAGCCGGGGGCGAGCAGTACTTC. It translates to CASSFQGLAGAGGEQYF.

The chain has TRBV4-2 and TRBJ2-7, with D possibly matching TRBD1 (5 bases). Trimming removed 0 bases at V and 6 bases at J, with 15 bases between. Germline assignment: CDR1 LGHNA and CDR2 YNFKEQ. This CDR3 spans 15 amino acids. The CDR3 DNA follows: TGTGCCAGCAGCCAAGAATCAGCCCGTGGGGCCGAGCAGTACTTC. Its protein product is CASSQESARGAEQYF.

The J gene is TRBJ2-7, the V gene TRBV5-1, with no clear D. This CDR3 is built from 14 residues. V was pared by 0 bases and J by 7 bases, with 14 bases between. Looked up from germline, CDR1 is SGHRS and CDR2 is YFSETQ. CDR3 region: CASSLAVPGREQYF. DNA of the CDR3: TGCGCCAGCAGCTTGGCCGTCCCTGGTCGAGAGCAGTACTTC.

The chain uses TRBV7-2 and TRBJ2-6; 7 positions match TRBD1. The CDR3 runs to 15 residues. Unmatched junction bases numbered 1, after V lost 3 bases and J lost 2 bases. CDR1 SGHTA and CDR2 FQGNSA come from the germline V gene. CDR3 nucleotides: TGTGCCAGCAGCTTCCAGGGGGCTGGGGCCAACGTCCTGACTTTC. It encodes CASSFQGAGANVLTF.

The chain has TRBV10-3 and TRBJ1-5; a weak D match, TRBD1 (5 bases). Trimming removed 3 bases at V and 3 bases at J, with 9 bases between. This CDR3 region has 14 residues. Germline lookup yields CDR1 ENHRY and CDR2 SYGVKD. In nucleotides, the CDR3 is TGTGCCATCAGTGATTCACAGGTCAATCAGCCCCAGCATTTT. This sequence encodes CAISDSQVNQPQHF.

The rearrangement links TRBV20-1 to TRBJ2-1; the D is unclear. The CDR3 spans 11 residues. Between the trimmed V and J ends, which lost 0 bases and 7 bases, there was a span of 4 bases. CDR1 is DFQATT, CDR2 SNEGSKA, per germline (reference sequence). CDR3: CSARETNEQFF. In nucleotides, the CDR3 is TGCAGTGCTAGAGAGACTAATGAGCAGTTCTTC.

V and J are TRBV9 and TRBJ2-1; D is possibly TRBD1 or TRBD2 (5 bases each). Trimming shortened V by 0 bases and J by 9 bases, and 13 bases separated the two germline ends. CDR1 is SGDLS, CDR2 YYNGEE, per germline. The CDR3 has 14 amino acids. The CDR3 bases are TGTGCCAGCAGCGTAGTCGGGGCGCGGAGTGAGCAGTTCTTC. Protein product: CASSVVGARSEQFF. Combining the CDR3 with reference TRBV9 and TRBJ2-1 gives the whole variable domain DSGVTQTPKHLITATGQRVTLRCSPRSGDLSVYWYQQSLDQGLQFLIQYYNGEERAKGNILERFSAQQFPDLHSELNLSSLELGDSALYFCASSVVGARSEQFFGPGTRLTVL.

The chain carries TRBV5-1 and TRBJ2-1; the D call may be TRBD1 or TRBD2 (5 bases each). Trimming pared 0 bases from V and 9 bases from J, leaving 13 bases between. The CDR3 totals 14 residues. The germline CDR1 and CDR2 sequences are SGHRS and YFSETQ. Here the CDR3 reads CASSLAVGVGEQFF. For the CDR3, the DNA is TGCGCCAGCAGCTTGGCCGTGGGGGTAGGTGAGCAGTTCTTC.

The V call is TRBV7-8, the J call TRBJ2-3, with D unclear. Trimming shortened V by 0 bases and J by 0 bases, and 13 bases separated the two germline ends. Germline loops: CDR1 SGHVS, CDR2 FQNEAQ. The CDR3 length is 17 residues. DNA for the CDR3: TGTGCCAGCAGCTTAGCGGAACGACCGCCTAGCACAGATACGCAGTATTTT. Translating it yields CASSLAERPPSTDTQYF.

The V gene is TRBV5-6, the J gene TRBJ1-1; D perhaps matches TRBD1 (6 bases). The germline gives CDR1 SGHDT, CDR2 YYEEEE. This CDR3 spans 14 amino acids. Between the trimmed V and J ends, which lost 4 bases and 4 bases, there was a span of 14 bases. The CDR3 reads CASSPRGASTEAFF. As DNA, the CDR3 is TGTGCCAGCAGCCCCCGGGGGGCGAGCACTGAAGCTTTCTTT.

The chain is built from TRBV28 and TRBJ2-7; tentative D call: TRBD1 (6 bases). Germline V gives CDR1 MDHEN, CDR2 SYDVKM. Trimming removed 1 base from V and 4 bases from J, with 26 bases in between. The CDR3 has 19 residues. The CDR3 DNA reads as TGTGCCAGCAGTTTATATTTATTAGCAGGGGACACTGGGACATACGAGCAGTACTTC. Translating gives CASSLYLLAGDTGTYEQYF.